Listed below are T cell receptor beta chains from one sample, sequenced in a study of lymphopenia after photon versus proton radiotherapy. The repertoire was sequenced with immunoSEQ multiplex PCR; TCRdb's copy has only in-frame clones and lacks some. The repertoire includes about 19,000 clones, around nine tenths of them detected once, and roughly 6.1% sits in the top ten. The material sequenced was peripheral blood, taken from a patient treated with photon-based radiotherapy. The receptors stem from a man in his sixties with pancreatic cancer. Each CDR3 is given with its conserved first and last residue. The order of the fields is D gene, V gene, CDR3 protein. D genes are given only for firm matches.

NA | TRBV7-9 | CASSRNYEQYF
NA | TRBV5-1 | CASSLRQNTGELFF
TRBD2 | TRBV29-1 | CSVEGTSGGMPSTDTQYF
NA | TRBV19 | CASMFWTANTGELFF
NA | TRBV10-3 | CAITRGSYNSPLHF
TRBD1 | TRBV9 | CASSDRDRGYNSPLHF
NA | TRBV7-6 | CASSPRAADTQYF
TRBD1 | TRBV10-3 | CAISETGATLGAYGYTF
NA | TRBV5-8 | CASSLGTKETQYF
TRBD1 | TRBV6-5 | CASSGRQGRTEAFF
TRBD2 | TRBV7-9 | CASSLGGGRGETQYF
NA | TRBV10-2 | CASERGYGTEAFF
NA | TRBV5-1 | CASSLGDGRNTEAFF
NA | TRBV21-1 | CASSKWSQGFDASVGYEQYF
NA | TRBV7-9 | CASSLLETQYF
TRBD2 | TRBV2 | CASSSSVGGGEETQYF
NA | TRBV5-4 | CAGSLDMAGTEAFF
TRBD1 | TRBV29-1 | CSSRRGWDGYTF
NA | TRBV10-3 | CAISELNRGGSYEQYF
TRBD1 | TRBV29-1 | CSTSGTGGEKLFF
NA | TRBV19 | CASSTALWGYSPLHF
NA | TRBV7-2 | CASSRPQGFGETQYF
TRBD1 | TRBV6-6 | CASSSGTVYGYTF
NA | TRBV4-2 | CASSQDLVEAFF
NA | TRBV10-3 | CAISESSVNTIYF
NA | TRBV27 | CASSWRGLNTEAFF
TRBD1 | TRBV11-3 | CASSPPGQGYEQYF
TRBD2 | TRBV11-2 | CASSLGLAGPGDTQYF
TRBD1 | TRBV6-6 | CASTQDRGRQPQHF
TRBD1 | TRBV5-1 | CASSFKTGGIFNEQFF
TRBD1 | TRBV18 | CASSSGQARPYGYTF
NA | TRBV7-2 | CASSPEAGISTDTQYF
TRBD2 | TRBV9 | CASSVSGGFRETQYF
NA | TRBV7-9 | CASSFYSGGPSYNEQFF
TRBD1 | TRBV5-4 | CASSSDRDEKLFF
NA | TRBV28 | CASRSNYGYTF
NA | TRBV5-6 | CASSPRDGGYGYTF
NA | TRBV5-5 | CASSQSTTYGYTF
NA | TRBV5-1 | CASSEGPGRSGNTIYF
NA | TRBV18 | CASSPTGAVEAFF
NA | TRBV6-5 | CASSRAQTGDTEAFF